The clone carrying this TCR beta chain was seen a few times. Its antigen is still unknown. The germline V gene encodes CDR1 SEHNR and CDR2 FQNEAQ (reference sequence). V was clipped by 1 base and J by 7 bases, with 10 bases between them. This CDR3 spans 13 amino acids. The data are from a study of cytomegalovirus exposure and HLA in healthy donors. Notes on the study in general: Most CMV-associated TCR beta chains were later found to appear HLA-restricted. Indistinguishable V segments such as TRBV6-2 and TRBV6-3 were excluded. Three CMV-associated chains proved CMV antigen-specific in vitro.

The study ran its PCR with 60 Vbeta and 13 Jbeta primers. The assay was immunoSEQ multiplex PCR, and TCRdb's table has in-frame clones only and misses some. This repertoire shows about 76,000 clones, 72% found once; its top ten account for roughly 4.5%. Sequenced sample: PBMCs. The clonotype was recovered from a man in his fifties or sixties in good health and CMV-seropositive. The rearrangement joins TRBV7-9 to TRBJ2-5; no definite D call. The CDR3 reads CASSLGAHLTQYF. The CDR3 DNA reads as TGTGCCAGCAGCTTAGGGGCCCATTTGACCCAGTACTTC.